This passage covers 14 T cell receptor beta chains from one sample sequenced in a study of T cell responses to AZD1222 COVID-19 vaccine. Assay: immunoSEQ multiplex PCR; the TCRdb copy retains only in-frame clones and omits some. The data show 120,000 or so clones, 92% seen once. Material: peripheral blood, obtained on day 0 of AZD1222 vaccination. Receptors originate from an adult in good health.

CDR3 nucleotide sequence: TGCAGCGTTGAGGTTAGGGCTCCAAGGGGGGAGACCCAGTACTTC. Its translation is CSVEVRAPRGETQYF. This rearrangement joins TRBV29-1 to TRBJ2-5; TRBD1 might be the D (6 bases). Germline V gene data show CDR1 as SQVTM and CDR2 as ANQGSEA. Trimming left V 3 bases short and J 5 bases short, with 19 bases between. The CDR3 is 15 residues long. The complete variable domain, with remaining parts taken from reference TRBV29-1 and TRBJ2-5, reads SAVISQKPSRDICQRGTSLTIQCQVDSQVTMMFWYRQQPGQSLTLIATANQGSEATYESGFVIDKFPISRPNLTFSTLTVSNMSPEDSSIYLCSVEVRAPRGETQYFGPGTRLLVL.

This clone was seen a single time. For the CDR3, the DNA is TGTGCCACCCAGCGGGGGGGGGCAGATACGCAGTATTTT. Protein sequence: CATQRGGADTQYF. The chain combines TRBV19 with TRBJ2-3, with TRBD2 matching 10 bases. The CDR3 has 13 residues. Germline assignment: CDR1 LNHDA and CDR2 SQIVND (reference sequence). The V gene end was trimmed by 10 bases and the J gene end by 4 bases; junction bases not matched to a gene: 5.

CDR3 residues: CASSVTPEGFYGYTF. The CDR3, as DNA: TGTGCCAGCAGCGTAACCCCCGAAGGTTTCTATGGCTACACCTTC. The chain uses TRBV9 and TRBJ1-2; unclear D gene. CDR3 size: 15 residues. Germline V lookup: CDR1 SGDLS, CDR2 YYNGEE. V was shortened by 1 base and J by 4 bases, with 14 bases between the two germline ends.

The chain uses TRBV7-2 and TRBJ2-7; the D gene is possibly TRBD2 (6 bases). The CDR3 length is 13 residues. Germline CDR1 is SGHTA and CDR2 is FQGNSA. The V gene lost 5 bases and the J gene lost 6 bases, with 14 bases spanning the gap. The CDR3 bases are TGTGCCAGCAGCCCCGGAGGGGTCGGCGAGCAGTACGTC. Translated, it gives CASSPGGVGEQYV.

This clone was seen once. The chain joins TRBV6-2 or TRBV6-3 to TRBJ2-7; D unresolved. Trimming stripped 0 bases from V and 6 bases from J, with 12 bases between. The germline gives CDR1 MNHEY, CDR2 SVGEGT. The length of the CDR3 is 14 residues. The CDR3 region has the DNA TGTGCCAGCAGTTACTCAGAAGTCTACGGCGAGCAGTACGTC. Encoded protein: CASSYSEVYGEQYV.

V and J are TRBV5-6 and TRBJ1-2; D uncertain. CDR3 length: 14 residues. V lost 3 bases to trimming and J lost 3 bases, with 12 bases between them. CDR1 and CDR2 from the germline V gene are SGHDT and YYEEEE. CDR3 nucleotide sequence: TGTGCCAGCAGCTCTAGGACGGAGTACTATGGCTACACCTTC. This sequence encodes CASSSRTEYYGYTF.

This sequence joins TRBV12-5 and TRBJ1-1; D unclear. V gave up 0 bases and J gave up 1 base, with 6 bases separating them. Per the germline V gene, CDR1 is LGHNT and CDR2 is FRNRAP. CDR3 length: 14 amino acids. The CDR3 sequence is CASGLVPGNTEAFF. The CDR3 DNA reads TGTGCTAGTGGTTTGGTTCCAGGGAACACTGAAGCTTTCTTT.

The chain recombines TRBV7-3 with TRBJ2-3; 11 bases match TRBD2. The V segment lost 4 bases and the J segment 5 bases; nucleotides outside the gene matches: 8. The CDR3 sequence is 16 residues long. Germline V lookup: CDR1 SGHTA, CDR2 FQGTGA. CDR3 nucleotide sequence: TGTGCCAGCAGCTCGATAGCGGGAGGGCCTGGAGATACGCAGTATTTT. Residues: CASSSIAGGPGDTQYF.

The rearrangement uses TRBV5-4 and TRBJ2-2; 7 bases map to TRBD1. The CDR3 loop spans 15 amino acids. The V gene end was trimmed by 5 bases and the J gene end by 4 bases; junction bases not matched to a gene: 8. Germline lookup yields CDR1 SGHNT and CDR2 YYREEE (reference sequence). The DNA for the CDR3 is TGTGCCAGCAGTTTAACAGGGGCCCTCACCGGGGAGCTGTTTTTT. Its protein product is CASSLTGALTGELFF.

The chain carries TRBV12-3 or TRBV12-4 and TRBJ2-3; D uncertain. V lost 3 bases and J 6 bases, leaving 4 bases between the germline ends. The CDR3 is 11 residues long. The CDR3 is CASSLSDTQYF. The CDR3 nucleotides read TGTGCCAGCAGTTTGAGTGATACGCAGTATTTT.

This rearrangement joins TRBV14 to TRBJ1-2, with D unresolved. CDR1 SGHDN and CDR2 FVKESK come from the germline V gene. V lost 2 bases, J lost 8 bases, and 6 bases lay in between. The CDR3 length is 11 residues. CDR3 sequence: CASSQSGGYTF. The CDR3 DNA reads TGTGCCAGCAGCCAATCCGGGGGCTACACCTTC.

The CDR3 sequence is CSASQGNQPQHF. DNA of the CDR3: TGCAGTGCTAGTCAGGGCAATCAGCCCCAGCATTTT. This chain connects TRBV20-1 to TRBJ1-5; no reliable D call. Trimming stripped 3 bases from V and 2 bases from J, with 5 bases between. The CDR3 consists of 12 residues. The germline V gene encodes CDR1 DFQATT and CDR2 SNEGSKA (reference sequence).

A single count supports this clone. The chain joins TRBV19 to TRBJ1-2; D is unclear. The CDR3 runs 14 residues. Per the germline V gene, CDR1 is LNHDA and CDR2 is SQIVND (reference sequence). The V and J ends lost 7 bases and 7 bases respectively, with 19 bases between them. CDR3 region: CASNPVGEVFGYTF. Written as DNA, the CDR3 is TGTGCCAGTAACCCCGTCGGAGAGGTGTTTGGCTACACCTTC.

The J gene is TRBJ1-2, the V gene TRBV6-1; 9 nucleotides agree with TRBD1. The V gene's germline CDR1 is MNHNS and CDR2 SASEGT. The CDR3 has 17 amino acids. J was trimmed by 5 bases and V by 4 bases; bases with no gene match: 14. CDR3 amino acids: CASSAFVRDREVYGYTF. The DNA of the CDR3 is TGTGCCAGCAGTGCCTTCGTACGGGACAGGGAAGTATATGGCTACACCTTC.